This T cell receptor (beta chain) was identified during a study of CD4 T cells in relation to SARS-CoV-2 and coronaviruses. Clones were read by immunoSEQ multiplex PCR, and TCRdb kept only the in-frame ones, dropping some. The data hold 60,000 or so clones, with approximately 94% observed a single time. Findings and limits, study-wide: No crossreactivity against non-spike viral proteins was tested here. SARS-CoV-2-driven expansion was significantly weaker in crossreactive than monoreactive clones.

The CDR3 has 12 residues. Trimming shortened V by 6 bases and J by 5 bases, and 7 bases separated the two germline ends. Concerning this clone itself: What it binds is unknown. This specimen includes other DNA sequences encoding the same CDR3.

Before the COVID-19 pandemic, during about 2010-2018, CD4+ T cells were taken from unexposed donors. Cryopreserved PBMCs were CD4-enriched, then split into naive and memory cells. The chain joins TRBV12-3 or TRBV12-4 to TRBJ2-2, with no clear D. The sequencing input was naive CD4+ T cells from PBMCs. Subset of the sample: naive CD4+ T cells isolated by negative enrichment. The clonotype comes from a human donor in good health. Here the CDR3 DNA reads TGTGCCAGCAGCCCCGGGACCGGGGAGCTGTTTTTT. The encoded protein is CASSPGTGELFF.